The text below deals with one T cell receptor (beta chain). Its binding antigen is unknown. No much larger clonotype is one base removed from it; base qualities were not supplied. The data originate from a study of neoadjuvant anti-PD-1 for oral cavity cancer (dated by TCRdb to the early 2020s). Regarding the complete study: Before curative-intent surgical resection, most patients were given three to four biweekly doses of nivolumab at 3 mg/kg. Patients who did not progress were given a fourth nivolumab dose at about day 43 and had definitive surgical resection on days 50-56. Under RECIST 1.1, patients with complete response, partial response or stable disease were classed as responders, and patients with progression were classed as non-responders. The parent correlative cohort included roughly 13 patients, with an approximately 30% response rate.

From the cysteine through the phenylalanine, the CDR3 covers 11 amino acids. Here the CDR3 DNA is all that survives: 33 bases in frame from base 1. V loses 3 bases, J loses 8 bases, and the germline ends lie 7 bases apart. The germline V gene (reference sequence) gives CDR1 as DFQATT and CDR2 as SNEGSKA. For deep sequencing, each PBMC sample was run in six replicates, with libraries mostly built from approximately 0.45 ug of input genomic DNA. Following the manufacturer's instructions, the team built TCRbeta libraries using the immunoSEQ hsTCRbeta kit. The completed libraries were mixed into a single pool at 3 nM, then sequenced with an Illumina NovaSeq 6000 S4 flow cell. The published analysis was carried out like this. The immunoSEQ Analyzer was used for raw data preprocessing and quality control. The analysis was restricted to productive rearrangements, with each unique CDR3 amino acid sequence defining a clonotype. Repertoire clonality was estimated as the Gini-Simpson index, which was calculated using the R package tcR. Gini indices were compared with Student's t test, and associations with tumor size change were assessed by Pearson correlation. Not all clones reach the TCRdb copy of this immuneACCESS table, which keeps in-frame sequences only. Checked studies attribute under half of the gap to unresolved V genes and leave the rest unexplained. V, J and clone size are those of that table, while D and trimming were read from the DNA. The sample profile shows 50,000 to 65,000 clones; around 85% of them were found once. In total, the top ten clones hold approximately 2.4% of the sample.

The sample's time point label is to be understood as: before neoadjuvant nivolumab. Patients had been newly diagnosed with stage II-IVA oral cavity squamous cell carcinoma, and no prior systemic or radiation treatment had been given to the patients. Everyone in the cohort had locally advanced, HPV-negative oral cavity squamous cell carcinoma. Peripheral blood mononuclear cells were analyzed directly and were not maintained or expanded in culture. The samples were obtained from a longitudinal correlative study of a single-arm phase II trial testing neoadjuvant nivolumab in oral cavity squamous cell carcinoma. Subject-matched pre- and post-treatment PBMCs and tumors from three responders and three non-responders were subjected to genomic DNA-based TCRbeta sequencing. Peripheral blood mononuclear cells were collected before nivolumab treatment and again after treatment, at the time of surgery. Genomic DNA was isolated from PBMCs using the Maxwell RSC DNA from Cells kit.

Overall study outcomes, separate from this receptor: After neoadjuvant nivolumab, significantly higher T cell clonality (Gini index) was found within PBMCs in non-responders than in responders. Only a few patients per response group were included in the TCR analyses, and the authors called for validation in larger cohorts. Higher pretreatment blood TCRbeta clonality and lower post-treatment tumor TCRbeta clonality were correlated with higher pretreatment blood Treg/Th17 ratios.

Sequencing was performed on PBMCs, taken before nivolumab (anti-PD-1) treatment. This TCR derives from a person aged 35-79 years with oral cavity squamous cell carcinoma. The V gene is TRBV20-1 and the J gene is TRBJ1-4; no D segment can be confidently identified. In nucleotides, the sequence is TGCAGTGCTAGGAAAACGGAAAAACTGTTTTTT. This yields the protein CSARKTEKLFF.